This TCR beta chain was retrieved from a study of blood T cells in healthy people across ages. This clonotype has just a few counts. PBMCs numbering at least 7 million were isolated per sample. A second PCR, run for about 7 to 11 cycles, used a sample-barcoded 5' primer plus a J-beta primer mix. TCRdb re-analysed the 5' RACE reads in MiXCR, keeping a single row per CDR3 protein. The sample contains 700,000 or so distinct CDR3 sequences, around a fifth of which appear only once. Germline lookup yields CDR1 SEHNR and CDR2 FQNEAQ (reference sequence). V gave up 6 bases and J gave up 0 bases, with 8 bases separating them. The CDR3 loop spans 13 amino acids.

The genes are TRBV7-9 and TRBJ1-2; D gene unclear. This TCR derives from a man in his 70s in good health. Sample: blood. CDR3 residues: CASRLGTNYGYTF. CDR3 coding DNA: TGTGCCAGCAGGCTAGGGACTAACTATGGCTACACCTTC.